This entry concerns a single T cell receptor (beta chain). Assay: immunoSEQ multiplex PCR; the TCRdb copy retains only in-frame clones and omits some. The repertoire consists of 120,000 or so clones, with around 80% occurring once and the leading ten covering about 40%. Trimming pared 2 bases from V and 1 base from J, leaving 11 bases between. In germline, CDR1 is SGDLS, CDR2 YYNGEE. The CDR3 has 15 amino acids. The entry originates in a study of blood T cell repertoires in COVID-19. The receptor's source is a man in his forties with active or convalescent COVID-19. The genes are TRBV9 and TRBJ2-3; D may be TRBD1 (6 bases). Sample: peripheral blood. For the CDR3, the DNA is TGTGCCAGCAGCGTCTTGGCAGGGGGCACAGATACGCAGTATTTT. It translates to CASSVLAGGTDTQYF.